A selection of T cell receptor beta chains follows, all from one sample in a study of T-cell reconstitution after alpha-beta-depleted transplantation in children. TCRdb reprocessed the PCR reads via MiXCR and lists one record per CDR3 protein. The table lists 610,000 or so distinct CDR3 sequences, over 25% of them singletons. The source material was PBMCs, sampled before TCRalphabeta/CD19-depleted stem cell transplant. The source of these receptors is a boy under three years old with Wiskott-Aldrich syndrome, due to receive a stem cell transplant. CDR3s include the opening cysteine and the closing phenylalanine or tryptophan. A D gene is named only where the DNA matches it firmly. Clone size, where shown, is once, few, many, or a class for clones that have expanded.

DNA: TGTGCCAGCAGTGGACAAAGGAGCAATCAGCCCCAGCATTTT; CDR3: CASSGQRSNQPQHF; J: TRBJ1-5; D: NA; V: TRBV6-1; size: NA
DNA: TGTGCCAGCAGCCAAGAGGGTCTAGCGGGACGCACCGGGGAGCTGTTTTTT; CDR3: CASSQEGLAGRTGELFF; J: TRBJ2-2; D: TRBD2; V: TRBV4-2; size: NA
DNA: TGTGCCAGCCGTAGCGGGAGGAACGTTGGTAATGAGCAGTTCTTC; CDR3: CASRSGRNVGNEQFF; J: TRBJ2-1; D: TRBD2; V: TRBV7-9; size: NA
DNA: TGTGCCAGCAGCTACACGGACAGGAACACTGAAGCTTTCTTT; CDR3: CASSYTDRNTEAFF; J: TRBJ1-1; D: NA; V: TRBV7-8; size: few
DNA: TGTGCCAGCAGTTTACTTAATGAGCAGTTCTTC; CDR3: CASSLLNEQFF; J: TRBJ2-1; D: NA; V: TRBV7-2; size: many
DNA: TGCAGTCGCAATTCGAACACTGAAGCTTTCTTT; CDR3: CSRNSNTEAFF; J: TRBJ1-1; D: NA; V: TRBV20-1; size: few
DNA: TGCAGTGCTAGGCCCGGGACTAGCTTCTACAATGAGCAGTTCTTC; CDR3: CSARPGTSFYNEQFF; J: TRBJ2-1; D: TRBD2; V: TRBV20-1; size: few
DNA: TGTGCCAGCAGTCCCGGCATACTGTCCTACAATGAGCAGTTCTTC; CDR3: CASSPGILSYNEQFF; J: TRBJ2-1; D: NA; V: TRBV12-3/TRBV12-4; size: NA
DNA: TGCAGCGTTGGGGTAGGGCCCAACTATGGCTACACCTTC; CDR3: CSVGVGPNYGYTF; J: TRBJ1-2; D: NA; V: TRBV29-1; size: NA
DNA: TGTGCCAGCAGCTTAGATCAGGCCGCGGTGGTGCAGTTCTTC; CDR3: CASSLDQAAVVQFF; J: TRBJ2-1; D: NA; V: TRBV7-8; size: few
DNA: TGCGCCAGCAGCTTAACGGGGCCCCGCGAGCAGTTCTTC; CDR3: CASSLTGPREQFF; J: TRBJ2-1; D: NA; V: TRBV5-1; size: NA
DNA: TGCGCCAGCAGGTTTTCGAATGAAAAACTGTTTTTT; CDR3: CASRFSNEKLFF; J: TRBJ1-4; D: NA; V: TRBV5-1; size: NA
DNA: TGTGCCAGCAGTTCGCCCCCTCCCGGGACAGGGGGGTTGAACACTGAAGCTTTCTTT; CDR3: CASSSPPPGTGGLNTEAFF; J: TRBJ1-1; D: TRBD1; V: TRBV27; size: NA
DNA: TGCAGTGAAAGGAGAATGGGGTCCTACGAGCAGTACTTC; CDR3: CSERRMGSYEQYF; J: TRBJ2-7; D: NA; V: TRBV20-1; size: NA
DNA: TGCGCCAGCAGCGCCCGGGACAACCGGGTCGATGAGCAGTTCTTC; CDR3: CASSARDNRVDEQFF; J: TRBJ2-1; D: NA; V: TRBV5-1; size: few
DNA: TGTGCCTGGGAACTAGGGCGAGGGGCAGATACGCAGTATTTT; CDR3: CAWELGRGADTQYF; J: TRBJ2-3; D: NA; V: TRBV30; size: few
DNA: TGCAGTGCTAGAAAGGCGGGAGTGCGTGATGAGCAGTTCTTC; CDR3: CSARKAGVRDEQFF; J: TRBJ2-1; D: TRBD2; V: TRBV20-1; size: NA
DNA: TGTGCCAGCTCACCTACCACAGGGAAGGATGGCTACACCTTC; CDR3: CASSPTTGKDGYTF; J: TRBJ1-2; D: NA; V: TRBV18; size: NA
DNA: TGCGCCAGCAGCTTGGTAACAGGTCAAGATACGCAGTATTTT; CDR3: CASSLVTGQDTQYF; J: TRBJ2-3; D: NA; V: TRBV5-1; size: NA
DNA: TGCAGTGCTAGAGATTCGGGGGGAGGAGAGACCCAGTACTTC; CDR3: CSARDSGGGETQYF; J: TRBJ2-5; D: TRBD2; V: TRBV20-1; size: NA
DNA: TGTGCCACCAGTGATCTCCACTATGTAGCGGGAGGTTGGAATGAGCAGTTCTTC; CDR3: CATSDLHYVAGGWNEQFF; J: TRBJ2-1; D: TRBD2; V: TRBV24-1; size: NA
DNA: TGTGCCAGCAGCCAAGCCCGGACAGGGAACTCCTACGAGCAGTACTTC; CDR3: CASSQARTGNSYEQYF; J: TRBJ2-7; D: TRBD1; V: TRBV4-2; size: few
DNA: TGTGCCAGCAGCCAAGGACTAGGAGGCCACGAGCAGTACTTC; CDR3: CASSQGLGGHEQYF; J: TRBJ2-7; D: NA; V: TRBV3-1; size: NA
DNA: TGTGCCAGCAGTTTTCAGGGGGCGACTAATGAAAAACTGTTTTTT; CDR3: CASSFQGATNEKLFF; J: TRBJ1-4; D: TRBD1; V: TRBV28; size: NA
DNA: TGTGCCAGCAGTTCCACTAACTCGGGGCTGGGGACCCAGTACTTC; CDR3: CASSSTNSGLGTQYF; J: TRBJ2-5; D: NA; V: TRBV12-3/TRBV12-4; size: NA
DNA: TGTGCCAGCAGTTCGACCGGAAACACCATATATTTT; CDR3: CASSSTGNTIYF; J: TRBJ1-3; D: NA; V: TRBV6-2/TRBV6-3; size: few
DNA: TGCGCCAGCAGCTTAGGGACTAATGAAAAACTGTTTTTT; CDR3: CASSLGTNEKLFF; J: TRBJ1-4; D: NA; V: TRBV5-1; size: NA
DNA: TGTGCCAGCAGTGCTGGGACTAGCGACTACAATGAGCAGTTCTTC; CDR3: CASSAGTSDYNEQFF; J: TRBJ2-1; D: TRBD2; V: TRBV2; size: NA
DNA: TGCGCCAGCAGAAGTAGCAAGGGCTACGAGCAGTACTTC; CDR3: CASRSSKGYEQYF; J: TRBJ2-7; D: NA; V: TRBV5-1; size: NA
DNA: TGTGCCAGCAGCCGAGCGGGGGTCGACAACGAGCAGTACTTC; CDR3: CASSRAGVDNEQYF; J: TRBJ2-7; D: TRBD2; V: TRBV7-9; size: NA
DNA: TGCAGTGCTAGGACCGGGACTAGCATTTTCGGCTACGAGCAGTACTTC; CDR3: CSARTGTSIFGYEQYF; J: TRBJ2-7; D: TRBD2; V: TRBV20-1; size: once
DNA: TGTGCCACCAGTGAAACCGGGACAGACGCCGGGGAGCTGTTTTTT; CDR3: CATSETGTDAGELFF; J: TRBJ2-2; D: TRBD1; V: TRBV24-1; size: NA
DNA: TGTGCCAGCAGCTTAGGGACGACAGACAATGAGCAGTTCTTC; CDR3: CASSLGTTDNEQFF; J: TRBJ2-1; D: NA; V: TRBV11-3; size: few
DNA: TGTGCCAGCAGGGAGGCGACAGGGAAGGGGGAGCAGTACTTC; CDR3: CASREATGKGEQYF; J: TRBJ2-7; D: TRBD1; V: TRBV6-1; size: NA
DNA: TGTGCCTGCAAACGTAGACTAGCGAGCGGTACCGGGGAGCTGTTTTTT; CDR3: CACKRRLASGTGELFF; J: TRBJ2-2; D: TRBD2; V: TRBV6-1; size: NA
DNA: TGCGCCAGCAGCTTGGTCCGCGGGCATGGCTACACCTTC; CDR3: CASSLVRGHGYTF; J: TRBJ1-2; D: NA; V: TRBV5-1; size: few
DNA: TGTGCCATCAGTGGGACCACCATAGCGAAGACCCAGTACTTC; CDR3: CAISGTTIAKTQYF; J: TRBJ2-5; D: NA; V: TRBV10-3; size: NA
DNA: TGCGCCAGCAGCGAGCGGGAGGGCCGAGGGGCCCAGTACTTC; CDR3: CASSEREGRGAQYF; J: TRBJ2-5; D: TRBD2; V: TRBV5-1; size: NA
DNA: TGTGCCAGCCGATCAGGGGCCGGGACTAGCGGGAGCAGACCTTACGAGCAGTACTTC; CDR3: CASRSGAGTSGSRPYEQYF; J: TRBJ2-7; D: TRBD2; V: TRBV6-4; size: few
DNA: TGCGCCAGCAGCTTGGGGCGCGGACGGGAGTGGGGCTCCTACAATGAGCAGTTCTTC; CDR3: CASSLGRGREWGSYNEQFF; J: TRBJ2-1; D: NA; V: TRBV5-1; size: NA
DNA: TGCAGTGCTAGCCGGGGAGGGGGGGAGACCCAGTACTTC; CDR3: CSASRGGGETQYF; J: TRBJ2-5; D: NA; V: TRBV20-1; size: NA
DNA: TGTGCCATCAGTGCGAGCGGTTATGAGCAGTTCTTC; CDR3: CAISASGYEQFF; J: TRBJ2-1; D: NA; V: TRBV10-3; size: few
DNA: TGCGCCAGCAGCAAGACAGGGCTCGGTAATGAAAAACTGTTTTTT; CDR3: CASSKTGLGNEKLFF; J: TRBJ1-4; D: TRBD1; V: TRBV5-1; size: NA
DNA: TGTGCCAGCAGTTTCCCGAGCGGGAGAAGGTCCGGGGAGCTGTTTTTT; CDR3: CASSFPSGRRSGELFF; J: TRBJ2-2; D: TRBD2; V: TRBV12-3/TRBV12-4; size: NA
DNA: TGCGCCAGCGGCGACGGGACAGGGTACAGCGGGAGTCCGTATTTT; CDR3: CASGDGTGYSGSPYF; J: TRBJ2-3; D: NA; V: TRBV5-1; size: few
DNA: TGCGCCAGCAGCAAGACAGGGGGCACAGATACGCAGTATTTT; CDR3: CASSKTGGTDTQYF; J: TRBJ2-3; D: TRBD1; V: TRBV5-1; size: NA
DNA: TGTGCCAGCAGCCAACCTTCGGGACTAGGGTTTAGTGAGCAGTTCTTC; CDR3: CASSQPSGLGFSEQFF; J: TRBJ2-1; D: TRBD2; V: TRBV12-3/TRBV12-4; size: few
DNA: TGTGCCAGCAGCCTACAGGGGGGATACGGGAATGAGCAGTTCTTC; CDR3: CASSLQGGYGNEQFF; J: TRBJ2-1; D: TRBD1; V: TRBV5-4; size: few